This record looks at one T cell receptor (beta chain) sequence and its context. No antigen is known for it. Germline CDR1 KGHSH, CDR2 LQKENI. V lost 6 bases to trimming and J lost 1 base, with 16 bases between them. CDR3 length: 15 amino acids. This sample stems from a study of T cell responses to AZD1222 COVID-19 vaccine. Study-wide results and caveats: Unmutated variant regions reportedly attract nearly half of all spike-specific TCRs. The study found vaccine-associated CD4 TCRs spanning spike, dominant at 160-218 and 743-854. Only five to seven AZD1222 recipients tested seropositive at baseline.

The protocol was immunoSEQ multiplex PCR, while the TCRdb copy is restricted to in-frame clones and leaves out a portion. In the table there are about 200,000 clones, about 94% of which are singletons. The clonotype originates from an adult who received the AZD1222 COVID-19 vaccine. The chain is built from TRBV18 and TRBJ2-7, with D perhaps TRBD1 (6 bases). This material consisted of peripheral blood, taken 28 days after the second AZD1222 dose. The CDR3 here is CASSPRAGESYEQYF. The CDR3 nucleotides are TGTGCCAGCTCCCCCCGCGCAGGGGAGTCCTACGAGCAGTACTTC.